This T cell receptor beta chain was profiled in a study of cytomegalovirus exposure and HLA in healthy donors. 13 Jbeta primers and 60 Vbeta primers were used for the PCR. TCRdb's table, derived via immunoSEQ multiplex PCR, lists solely in-frame clones and lacks some. The table has about 99,000 clones, about 80% seen once. Study results and limitations: Later on, an analysis tied approximately 17,000 TCR beta sequences to HLA alleles at 0.05 false discovery rate. In a later analysis, TCR beta V- and J-gene trimming was associated with a missense DCLRE1C variant.

V gave up 5 bases and J gave up 6 bases; unmatched junction bases: 5. The CDR3 is made up of 15 amino acids. CDR1 is SNHLY and CDR2 is FYNNEI in the germline V gene. As regards this clone: What it binds is unknown.

The rearrangement joins TRBV2 to TRBJ2-3; 13 positions match TRBD2. Material: PBMCs. The sequence derives from a male donor in good health and CMV-seropositive. CDR3 bases: TGTGCCAGCAGTATACTAGCGGGGGGGATGGATACGCAGTATTTT. Protein sequence: CASSILAGGMDTQYF. Filled out from reference TRBV2 and TRBJ2-3, the complete variable domain reads EPEVTQTPSHQVTQMGQEVILRCVPISNHLYFYWYRQILGQKVEFLVSFYNNEISEKSEIFDDQFSVERPDGSNFTLKIRSTKLEDSAMYFCASSILAGGMDTQYFGPGTRLTVL.